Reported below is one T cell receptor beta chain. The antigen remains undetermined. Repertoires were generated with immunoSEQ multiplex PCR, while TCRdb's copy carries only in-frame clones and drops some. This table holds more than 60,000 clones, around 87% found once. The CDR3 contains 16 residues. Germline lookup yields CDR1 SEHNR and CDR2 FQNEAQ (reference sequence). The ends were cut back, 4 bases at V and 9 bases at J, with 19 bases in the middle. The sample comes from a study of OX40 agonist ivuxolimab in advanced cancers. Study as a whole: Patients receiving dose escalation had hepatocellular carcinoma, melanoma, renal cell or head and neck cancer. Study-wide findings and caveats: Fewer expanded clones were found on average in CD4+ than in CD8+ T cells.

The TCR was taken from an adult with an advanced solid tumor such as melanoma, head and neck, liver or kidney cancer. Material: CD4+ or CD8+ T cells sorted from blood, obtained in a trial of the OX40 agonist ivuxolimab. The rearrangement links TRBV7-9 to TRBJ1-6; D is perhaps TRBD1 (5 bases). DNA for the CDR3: TGTGCCAGCAGCTCCGGGGGGGGGTACCGTCGTTCACCCCTCCACTTT. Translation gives CASSSGGGYRRSPLHF. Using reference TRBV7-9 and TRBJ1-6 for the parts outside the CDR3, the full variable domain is DTGVSQNPRHKITKRGQNVTFRCDPISEHNRLYWYRQTLGQGPEFLTYFQNEAQLEKSRLLSDRFSAERPKGSFSTLEIQRTEQGDSAMYLCASSSGGGYRRSPLHFGNGTRLTVT.